Sequencing of this T cell receptor (beta chain) was carried out in a study of T cell responses to AZD1222 COVID-19 vaccine. Clones were read by immunoSEQ multiplex PCR, and TCRdb kept only the in-frame ones, dropping some. Of around 140,000 clones listed, around 90% are singletons. Trimming stripped 2 bases from V and 2 bases from J, with 9 bases between. Germline V gene data show CDR1 as MNHEY and CDR2 as SMNVEV (reference sequence). CDR3 length equals 14 residues. The chain recombines TRBV27 with TRBJ1-1; a possible D gene is TRBD1 (5 bases). This clonotype was obtained from an adult who received the AZD1222 COVID-19 vaccine. This material consisted of peripheral blood, taken 28 days after the second AZD1222 dose. This CDR3 reads CASSLQGDNTEAFF. DNA for the CDR3: TGTGCCAGCAGTTTACAGGGTGACAACACTGAAGCTTTCTTT.